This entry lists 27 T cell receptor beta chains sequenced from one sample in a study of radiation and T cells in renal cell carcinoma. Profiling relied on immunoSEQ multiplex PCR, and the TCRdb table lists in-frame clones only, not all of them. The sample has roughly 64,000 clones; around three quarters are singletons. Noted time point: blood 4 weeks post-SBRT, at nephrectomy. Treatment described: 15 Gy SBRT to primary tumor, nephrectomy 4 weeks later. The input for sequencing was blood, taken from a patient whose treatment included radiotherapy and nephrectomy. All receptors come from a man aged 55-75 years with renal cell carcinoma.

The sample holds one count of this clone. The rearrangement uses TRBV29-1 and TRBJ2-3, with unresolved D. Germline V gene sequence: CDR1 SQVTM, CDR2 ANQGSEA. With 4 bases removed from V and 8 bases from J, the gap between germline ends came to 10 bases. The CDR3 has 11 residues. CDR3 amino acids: CSVVPQTTQYF. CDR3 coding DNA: TGCAGCGTTGTTCCTCAGACTACGCAGTATTTT.

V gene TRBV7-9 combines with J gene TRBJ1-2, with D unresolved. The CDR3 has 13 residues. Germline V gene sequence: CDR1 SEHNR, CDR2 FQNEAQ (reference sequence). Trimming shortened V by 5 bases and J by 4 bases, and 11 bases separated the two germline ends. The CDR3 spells CASSPDEGYGYTF. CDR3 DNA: TGTGCCAGCAGCCCAGACGAGGGCTATGGCTACACCTTC.

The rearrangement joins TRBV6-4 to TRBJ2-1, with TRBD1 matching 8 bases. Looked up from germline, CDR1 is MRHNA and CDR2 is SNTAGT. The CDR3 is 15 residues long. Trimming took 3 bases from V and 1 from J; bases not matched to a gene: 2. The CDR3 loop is CASSEGTGSYNEQFF. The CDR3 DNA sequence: TGTGCCAGCAGTGAAGGGACAGGTTCCTACAATGAGCAGTTCTTC.

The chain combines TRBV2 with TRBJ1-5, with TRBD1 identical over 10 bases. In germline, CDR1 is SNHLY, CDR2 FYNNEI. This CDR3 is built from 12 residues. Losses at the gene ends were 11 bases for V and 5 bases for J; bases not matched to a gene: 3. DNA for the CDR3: TGTGCCGGCGGGACAGGGGATCAGCCCCAGCATTTT. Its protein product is CAGGTGDQPQHF.

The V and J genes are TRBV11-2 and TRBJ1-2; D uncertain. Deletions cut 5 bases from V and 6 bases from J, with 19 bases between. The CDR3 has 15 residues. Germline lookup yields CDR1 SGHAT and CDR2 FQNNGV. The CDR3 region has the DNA TGTGCCAGCAGCCCGACCGGGTCCTCGGTGCATGGCTACACCTTC. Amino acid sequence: CASSPTGSSVHGYTF. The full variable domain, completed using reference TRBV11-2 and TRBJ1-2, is EAGVAQSPRYKIIEKRQSVAFWCNPISGHATLYWYQQILGQGPKLLIQFQNNGVVDDSQLPKDRFSAERLKGVDSTLKIQPAKLEDSAVYLCASSPTGSSVHGYTFGSGTRLTVV.

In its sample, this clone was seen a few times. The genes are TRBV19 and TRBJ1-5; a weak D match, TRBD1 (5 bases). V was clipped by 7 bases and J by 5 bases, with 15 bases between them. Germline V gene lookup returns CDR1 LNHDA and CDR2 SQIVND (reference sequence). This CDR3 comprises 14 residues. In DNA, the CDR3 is TGTGCCAGTAAGACAGTACAAGGGTATCAGCCCCAGCATTTT. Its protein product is CASKTVQGYQPQHF.

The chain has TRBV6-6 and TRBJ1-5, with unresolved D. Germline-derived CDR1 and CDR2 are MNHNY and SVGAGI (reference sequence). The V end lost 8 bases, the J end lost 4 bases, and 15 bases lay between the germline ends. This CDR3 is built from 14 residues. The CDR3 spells CASSRVGGNQPQHF. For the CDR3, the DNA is TGTGCCAGCTCCCGGGTTGGAGGGAATCAGCCCCAGCATTTT.

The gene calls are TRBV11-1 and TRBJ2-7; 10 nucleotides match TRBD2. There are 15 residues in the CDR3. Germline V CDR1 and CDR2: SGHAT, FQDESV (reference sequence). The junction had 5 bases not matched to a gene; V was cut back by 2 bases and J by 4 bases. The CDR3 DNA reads TGTGCCAGCAGCTTACTAGCGGGAGCAGTATACGAGCAGTACGTC. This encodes CASSLLAGAVYEQYV.

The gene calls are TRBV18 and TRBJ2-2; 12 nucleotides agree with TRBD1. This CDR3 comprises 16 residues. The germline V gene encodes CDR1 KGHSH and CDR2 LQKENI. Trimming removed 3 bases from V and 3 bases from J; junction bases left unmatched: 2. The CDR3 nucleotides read TGTGCCAGCTCACCTGGGACAGGGGGCTACACCGGGGAGCTGTTTTTT. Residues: CASSPGTGGYTGELFF.

The CDR3 coding sequence is TGTGCCAGCTCACAGGACCTGATCTACGAGCAGTACTTC. The encoded protein is CASSQDLIYEQYF. The chain links TRBV18 to TRBJ2-7; no clear D. Germline values: CDR1 KGHSH, CDR2 LQKENI. The CDR3 extends over 13 amino acids. The ends were cut back, 4 bases at V and 3 bases at J, with 10 bases in the middle. Full variable domain (outside the CDR3, taken from reference TRBV18 and TRBJ2-7): NAGVMQNPRHLVRRRGQEARLRCSPMKGHSHVYWYRQLPEEGLKFMVYLQKENIIDESGMPKERFSAEFPKEGPSILRIQQVVRGDSAAYFCASSQDLIYEQYFGPGTRLTVT.

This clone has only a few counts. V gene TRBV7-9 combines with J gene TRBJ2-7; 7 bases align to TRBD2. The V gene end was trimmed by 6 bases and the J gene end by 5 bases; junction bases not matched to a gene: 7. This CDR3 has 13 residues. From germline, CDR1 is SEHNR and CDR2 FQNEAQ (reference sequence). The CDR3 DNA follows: TGTGCCAGCAGTTCCTCGGGGGGTCACGAGCAGTACGTC. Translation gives CASSSSGGHEQYV.

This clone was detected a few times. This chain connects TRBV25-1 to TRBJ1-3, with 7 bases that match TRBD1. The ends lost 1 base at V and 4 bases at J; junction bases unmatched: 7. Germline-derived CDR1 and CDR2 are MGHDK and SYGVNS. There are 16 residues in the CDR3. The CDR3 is CASSESGGPGGNTIYF. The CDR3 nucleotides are TGTGCCAGCAGTGAATCAGGGGGGCCGGGAGGAAACACCATATATTTT.

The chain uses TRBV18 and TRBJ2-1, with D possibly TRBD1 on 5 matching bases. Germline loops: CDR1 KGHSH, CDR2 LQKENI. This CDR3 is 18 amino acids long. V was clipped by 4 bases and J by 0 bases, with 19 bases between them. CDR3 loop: CASSQSLLTDYSYNEQFF. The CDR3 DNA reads TGTGCCAGCTCACAATCCCTTTTGACAGATTACTCCTACAATGAGCAGTTCTTC.

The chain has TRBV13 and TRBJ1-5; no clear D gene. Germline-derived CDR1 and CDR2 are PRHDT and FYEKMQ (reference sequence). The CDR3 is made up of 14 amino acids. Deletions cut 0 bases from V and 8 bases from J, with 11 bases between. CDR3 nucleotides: TGTGCCAGCAGCTTAGGACCTACTAGAGAGCCCCAGCATTTT. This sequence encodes CASSLGPTREPQHF.

CDR3: CATIYPGTGDGYTF. The CDR3 DNA is TGTGCCACCATTTACCCCGGGACAGGGGATGGCTACACCTTC. The rearrangement links TRBV6-5 to TRBJ1-2, with TRBD1 identical over 10 bases. Germline values: CDR1 MNHEY, CDR2 SVGAGI. The CDR3 is 14 residues long. V lost 10 bases and J lost 6; bases outside the gene matches: 11.

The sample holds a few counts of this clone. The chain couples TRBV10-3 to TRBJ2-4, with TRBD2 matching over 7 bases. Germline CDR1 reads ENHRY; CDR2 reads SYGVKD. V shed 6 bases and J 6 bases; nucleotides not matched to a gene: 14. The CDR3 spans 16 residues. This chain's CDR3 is CAIRSGVTSEGNIQYF. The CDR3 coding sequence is TGTGCCATCAGGTCGGGGGTCACTAGCGAGGGAAACATTCAGTACTTC.

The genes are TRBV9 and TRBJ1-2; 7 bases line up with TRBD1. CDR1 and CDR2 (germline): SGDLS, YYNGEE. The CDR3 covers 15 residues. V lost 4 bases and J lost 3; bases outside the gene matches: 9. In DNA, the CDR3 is TGTGCCAGCAGCCCTCAGGGGGTGGTTGACTATGGCTACACCTTC. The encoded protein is CASSPQGVVDYGYTF.

The CDR3 DNA follows: TGCAGTGCCCAGGGGATTAGGGGCTACACCTTC. Encoded protein: CSAQGIRGYTF. The gene calls are TRBV20-1 and TRBJ1-2, with TRBD1 as a possible D gene (6 bases). Germline CDR1 reads DFQATT; CDR2 reads SNEGSKA (reference sequence). The germline V and J ends were trimmed by 6 bases and 8 bases, with 13 bases remaining between them. The CDR3 runs to 11 residues.

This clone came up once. CDR3 nucleotide sequence: TGTGCCAGCAGCTTAGCAGGGCGGGAGGGCCAAGATACGCAGTATTTT. Its protein product is CASSLAGREGQDTQYF. V and J are TRBV7-9 and TRBJ2-3; 9 bases line up with TRBD2. After removal of 0 bases from V and 5 bases from J, the junction contained 6 bases not matched to a gene. From germline, CDR1 is SEHNR and CDR2 FQNEAQ (reference sequence). This CDR3 comprises 16 residues.

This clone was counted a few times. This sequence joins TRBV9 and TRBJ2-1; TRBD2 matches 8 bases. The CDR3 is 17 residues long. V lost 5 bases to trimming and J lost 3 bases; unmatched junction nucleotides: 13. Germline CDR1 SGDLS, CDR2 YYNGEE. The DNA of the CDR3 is TGTGCCAGCAGTCTGTCCCCGGGACTAGAAATCTACAATGAGCAGTTCTTC. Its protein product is CASSLSPGLEIYNEQFF.

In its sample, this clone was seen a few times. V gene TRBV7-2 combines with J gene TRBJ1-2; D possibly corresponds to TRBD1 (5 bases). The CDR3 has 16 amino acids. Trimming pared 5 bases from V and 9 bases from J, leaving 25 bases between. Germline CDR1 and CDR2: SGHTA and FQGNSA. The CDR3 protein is CASSPATRSNGARYTF. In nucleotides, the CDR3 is TGTGCCAGCAGCCCCGCGACCCGGTCTAATGGGGCGCGCTACACCTTC.

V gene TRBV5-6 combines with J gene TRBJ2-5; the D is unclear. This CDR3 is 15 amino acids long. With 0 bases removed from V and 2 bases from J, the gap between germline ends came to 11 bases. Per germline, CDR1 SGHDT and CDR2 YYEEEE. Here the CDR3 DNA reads TGTGCCAGCAGCTTGGCGACCTGGGGACAAGAGACCCAGTACTTC. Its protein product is CASSLATWGQETQYF.

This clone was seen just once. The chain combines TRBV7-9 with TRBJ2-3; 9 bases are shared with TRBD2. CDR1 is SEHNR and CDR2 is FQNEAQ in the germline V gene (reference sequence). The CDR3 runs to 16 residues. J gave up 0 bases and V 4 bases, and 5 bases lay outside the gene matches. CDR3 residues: CASSSLAGASTDTQYF. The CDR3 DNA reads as TGTGCCAGCAGCTCTTTAGCGGGAGCTAGCACAGATACGCAGTATTTT.

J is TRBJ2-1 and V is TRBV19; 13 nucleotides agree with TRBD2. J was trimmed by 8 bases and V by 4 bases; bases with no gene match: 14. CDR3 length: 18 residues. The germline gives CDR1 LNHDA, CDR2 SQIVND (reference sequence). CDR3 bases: TGTGCCAGTAGTAACGCGCTCCTCACTAGCGGGAGGGTATATGAGCAGTTCTTC. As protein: CASSNALLTSGRVYEQFF.

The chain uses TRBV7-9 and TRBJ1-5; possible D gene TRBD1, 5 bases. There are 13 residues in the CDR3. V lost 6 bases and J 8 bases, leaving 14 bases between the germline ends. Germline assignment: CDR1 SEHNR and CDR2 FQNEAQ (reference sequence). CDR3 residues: CASSLGTLEPQHF. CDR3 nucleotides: TGTGCCAGCAGTCTCGGGACTCTGGAGCCCCAGCATTTT.

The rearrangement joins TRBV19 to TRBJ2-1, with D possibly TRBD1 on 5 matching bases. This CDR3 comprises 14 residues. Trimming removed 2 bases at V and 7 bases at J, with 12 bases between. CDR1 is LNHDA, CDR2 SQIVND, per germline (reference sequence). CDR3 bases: TGTGCCAGTAGTATATCGGGCAGGGCTAATGAGCAGTTCTTC. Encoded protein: CASSISGRANEQFF.

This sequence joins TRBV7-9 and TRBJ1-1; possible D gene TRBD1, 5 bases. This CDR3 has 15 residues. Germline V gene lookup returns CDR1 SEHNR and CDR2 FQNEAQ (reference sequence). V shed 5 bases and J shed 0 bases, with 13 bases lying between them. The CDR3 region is CASSHRQGLNTEAFF. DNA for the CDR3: TGTGCCAGCAGCCATAGGCAGGGATTGAACACTGAAGCTTTCTTT.